The rows below give T cell receptor beta chains drawn from one sample of a study of blood T cells in healthy people across ages. Via MiXCR, TCRdb re-called the 5' RACE reads, giving one row per CDR3 protein. The sample includes around 1.7 million distinct CDR3 sequences, 25% to 30% seen only once; the top ten take roughly 8.2%. What was sequenced was blood. Receptors originate from a woman between 25 and 40 years old in good health. The CDR3 runs from the conserved cysteine through the conserved F or W. D genes are given only for firm matches. Clone size is given for some rows only: seen once, a few or many times, or a class if the clone is expanded.

>TRBJ2-7|TRBV2|-|few
TGTGCCAGCAGTGAAATTTCCTACGAGCAGTACTTC
CASSEISYEQYF
>TRBJ2-7|TRBV29-1|-|-
TGCAGCGCCCTGACAGAAAACTACGAGCAGTACTTC
CSALTENYEQYF
>TRBJ2-4|TRBV11-2|-|-
TGTGCCAGCAGGCACCGGGACACAGACAAAAACATTCAGTACTTC
CASRHRDTDKNIQYF
>TRBJ1-5|TRBV5-5|-|-
TGTGCCAGCAGCTTGTGGGTCTCGAATCAGCCCCAGCATTTT
CASSLWVSNQPQHF
>TRBJ1-1|TRBV12-3/TRBV12-4|-|-
TGTGCCAGCAGTTTACGGGGGGCCAGGAACACTGAAGCTTTCTTT
CASSLRGARNTEAFF
>TRBJ1-2|TRBV2|TRBD1|-
TGTGCCAGCAGTGAACTCCAGGGGGCTCCGTATGGCTACACCTTC
CASSELQGAPYGYTF
>TRBJ2-3|TRBV15|TRBD2|-
TGTGCCACCAGCAGGACTAGCGGGGGGTTCACAGATACGCAGTATTTT
CATSRTSGGFTDTQYF
>TRBJ1-2|TRBV6-1|-|-
TGTGCCAGCAGTGAGGCTCGTCTCTATGGCTACACCTTC
CASSEARLYGYTF
>TRBJ1-1|TRBV29-1|-|-
TGCAGCGTTGAAGAGTCCAACACTGAAGCTTTCTTT
CSVEESNTEAFF
>TRBJ1-2|TRBV5-1|TRBD1|-
TGCGTCAGCATCTTGGACAGGGCGCCCGGCTACACCTTC
CVSILDRAPGYTF
>TRBJ2-5|TRBV3-1|-|-
TGTGCCAGCACGAGGGGACCCTTTACCCAAGAGACCCAGTACTTC
CASTRGPFTQETQYF
>TRBJ2-2|TRBV7-2|TRBD2|few
TGTGCCAGCAGCTTGACCCCTAGCGGGGGAGGCGGGGAGCTGTTTTTT
CASSLTPSGGGGELFF
>TRBJ2-7|TRBV12-5|-|-
TGTGCTAGTGGTTTGGTAGGCTACGAGCAGTACTTC
CASGLVGYEQYF
>TRBJ2-7|TRBV10-3|-|many
TGTGCCATCAGTGAGTTCGGACAGTCGCAGTACTTC
CAISEFGQSQYF
>TRBJ1-1|TRBV10-1|-|-
TGCGCCAGCAGCCATCTGGACGGATACACTGAAGTTTTCTTT
CASSHLDGYTEVFF
>TRBJ1-2|TRBV7-9|-|-
TGTGCCAGCTCCCGGCCTTCGGAAGGCTACACCTTC
CASSRPSEGYTF
>TRBJ2-1|TRBV14|TRBD1|few
TGTGCCAGCAGCCAAACAGGGGGCTCCTACAATGAGCAGTTCTTC
CASSQTGGSYNEQFF
>TRBJ2-1|TRBV11-2|TRBD2|few
TGTGCCAGCAGCTTAGATAGCGGGCTTATTTCCTACAATGAGCAGTTCTTC
CASSLDSGLISYNEQFF
>TRBJ2-1|TRBV12-3/TRBV12-4|TRBD2|many
TGTGCCAGCAGCACCGGGACTAGCGGTTACAATGAGCAGTTCTTC
CASSTGTSGYNEQFF
>TRBJ2-1|TRBV5-1|-|-
TGCGCCAGCAGCCCGGGCCATAATGAGCAGTTCTTC
CASSPGHNEQFF
>TRBJ1-1|TRBV3-1|-|-
TGTGCCAGCAGCTTGGGGCCCCGGGCCCGTTCTGAAGCTTTCTTT
CASSLGPRARSEAFF
>TRBJ1-5|TRBV15|-|few
TGTGCCACCAGCAGAAGGTGGACCTCGGGCAATCAGCCCCAGCATTTT
CATSRRWTSGNQPQHF
>TRBJ1-2|TRBV7-2|TRBD1|many
TGTGCCAGCAGCTCCTCGGGACAGAGGAGGAAGGGGTATGGCTACACCTTC
CASSSSGQRRKGYGYTF
>TRBJ1-5|TRBV20-1|TRBD1|-
TGCAGTGCTAGAGAGAGGGGGCAAAGTCAGCCCCAGCATTTT
CSARERGQSQPQHF
>TRBJ2-1|TRBV25-1|TRBD2|few
TGTGCCAGCAGTGAACTCACTAGCGGGAGTTTCGGAGAGCAGTTCTTC
CASSELTSGSFGEQFF
>TRBJ2-2|TRBV5-1|-|many
TGCGCCAGCAGCTTGGGCCCAAACACCGGGGAGCTGTTTTTT
CASSLGPNTGELFF
>TRBJ1-1|TRBV13|-|-
TGTGCCAGCAGCTTAGCTGGGCTCCCCCCTGGAAGAACTGAAGCTTTCTTT
CASSLAGLPPGRTEAFF
>TRBJ1-2|TRBV7-2|-|few
TGTGCCAGCAGCCCCCAAAGGGGCAGGTACGATGGCTACACCTTC
CASSPQRGRYDGYTF
>TRBJ2-7|TRBV20-1|TRBD2|many
TGCAGTGCACAGAGCCCTAGCGGGAGTTCCTACGAGCAGTACTTC
CSAQSPSGSSYEQYF
>TRBJ2-7|TRBV5-5|-|-
TGTGCCAGCAGCTTGAGGTTGGACTTTGCCTACGAGCAGTACTTC
CASSLRLDFAYEQYF
>TRBJ2-3|TRBV5-1|TRBD2|-
TGCGCCAGCCGTATGCTAGCGGGCGGCACAGATACGCAGTATTTT
CASRMLAGGTDTQYF
>TRBJ1-2|TRBV4-3|TRBD1|many
TGCGCCAGCAGCTGGGACAGGGGCTCTGGCTACACCTTC
CASSWDRGSGYTF
>TRBJ2-1|TRBV7-8|-|few
TGTGCCAGCAGCTTATATGAGGCAGCCAAAAACATTCAGTTCTTC
CASSLYEAAKNIQFF
>TRBJ2-7|TRBV12-3/TRBV12-4|TRBD2|-
TGTGCCAGCAGTCCGTATAGCGGGGGTCCCTACGAGCAGTACTTC
CASSPYSGGPYEQYF
>TRBJ2-7|TRBV5-1|TRBD1|many
TGCGCCAGCAGCTTGGCCGGGACAGATTACGAGCAGTACTTC
CASSLAGTDYEQYF
>TRBJ1-3|TRBV5-1|-|-
TGCGCCAGCAGCTTGGACGGGACTCTGGGAAACACCATATATTTT
CASSLDGTLGNTIYF
>TRBJ2-7|TRBV4-3|TRBD2|-
TGCGCCAGCAGCCATAGTAGCGGGAGCGGCGAGCAGTACTTC
CASSHSSGSGEQYF